The rows below give T cell receptor beta chains drawn from one sample of a study of blood T cells in healthy people across ages. TCRdb ran MiXCR on the 5' RACE reads and lists one entry per CDR3 protein. The sample has 2 million or so distinct CDR3 sequences, 40% to 55% seen once. Sample: blood. Receptor source: a woman between 40 and 50 years old in good health. Each CDR3 is given with its conserved first and last residue. A D gene is named only where the DNA matches it firmly. Clone size appears in some rows only: once, few, many, or a class for an expanded clone.

TRBV7-2	NA	TRBJ2-1	TRBD2	TGTGCCAGCAGCCGAGTAGGGACTAGCGGGGGGGGTGAGCAGTTCTTC	CASSRVGTSGGGEQFF
TRBV29-1	NA	TRBJ2-3	NA	TGCAGCGTTGAAGATTTGACCCGTGATACGCAGTATTTT	CSVEDLTRDTQYF
TRBV4-2	NA	TRBJ1-4	TRBD1	TGTGCCAGCAGCCCAACAACCGGGACAGAGAATGAAAAACTGTTTTTT	CASSPTTGTENEKLFF
TRBV12-3/TRBV12-4	NA	TRBJ1-1	NA	TGTGCCAGCAGTCCCTACAGGGAATCTGAAGCTTTCTTT	CASSPYRESEAFF
TRBV27	NA	TRBJ2-5	NA	TGTGCCAGCAGTGTACAGGGACCCGAATGGGACCAGTACTTC	CASSVQGPEWDQYF
TRBV5-1	few	TRBJ2-1	TRBD1	TGCGCCAGCAGCTGGACAGGGTCAGAATACAATGAGCAGTTCTTC	CASSWTGSEYNEQFF
TRBV6-5	many	TRBJ2-5	NA	TGTGCCAGCAGCTATAACCAAGAGACCCAGTACTTC	CASSYNQETQYF
TRBV20-1	few	TRBJ2-1	TRBD1	TGCAGTGCTAGGGGTGACAGGGACCCCTACAATGAGCAGTTCTTC	CSARGDRDPYNEQFF
TRBV7-2	NA	TRBJ2-3	TRBD2	TGTGCCAGCAGCTTTTCCGGGACTAGCGGGGGGCCGTCTGATACGCAGTATTTT	CASSFSGTSGGPSDTQYF
TRBV4-3	NA	TRBJ2-7	TRBD1	TGCGCCAGCAGCTCCAATCCGGGACAGGGCTACGAGCAGTACTTC	CASSSNPGQGYEQYF
TRBV20-1	NA	TRBJ2-5	TRBD1	TGCAGTGCAAGACAGGGTTTAGGCGGCCAAGAGACCCAGTACTTC	CSARQGLGGQETQYF
TRBV20-1	NA	TRBJ1-2	NA	TGCAGTGCTCATTTCGGGACCGGCTACACCTTC	CSAHFGTGYTF
TRBV13	NA	TRBJ1-2	NA	TGTGCCAGCAGCTTAGGATACCGGGAAGGCTACACCTTC	CASSLGYREGYTF
TRBV6-5	NA	TRBJ2-7	TRBD1	TGTGCCAGCAGACGAGGACAGGGGGCAACGTACGAGCAGTACTTC	CASRRGQGATYEQYF
TRBV7-8	NA	TRBJ1-2	NA	TGTGCCAGCAGCTTATTACGAATTCCTAACTATGGCTACACCTTC	CASSLLRIPNYGYTF
TRBV11-2	few	TRBJ2-3	NA	TGTGCCAGCAGCTTAGGCGTGGGCTCCACAGATACGCAGTATTTT	CASSLGVGSTDTQYF
TRBV7-2	NA	TRBJ2-4	NA	TGTGCCAGCAGCTTACGGGGCGCGGGCAAAGACATTCAGTACTTC	CASSLRGAGKDIQYF
TRBV6-2/TRBV6-3	NA	TRBJ2-4	TRBD2	TGTGCCAGCGGCACTAGCGGGGATACCAAAAACACTCAGTACTTC	CASGTSGDTKNTQYF
TRBV12-3/TRBV12-4	few	TRBJ1-2	NA	TGTGCCAGCACCTTGGGTAATGGCTACACCTTC	CASTLGNGYTF
TRBV4-1	NA	TRBJ2-3	TRBD2	TGCGCCAGCAGCCAACTCCTAGTAGCGGGGGGGACGCAGTATTTT	CASSQLLVAGGTQYF
TRBV28	NA	TRBJ2-1	TRBD2	TGTGCCAGCAGCTCGCTCCTCCAGCGGGGGTACAATGAGCAGTTCTTC	CASSSLLQRGYNEQFF
TRBV6-2/TRBV6-3	few	TRBJ2-3	NA	TGTGCCAGCAGTCCCGGGGCTCCACATCTCCGGCGCACAGATACGCAGTATTTT	CASSPGAPHLRRTDTQYF
TRBV27	NA	TRBJ2-4	TRBD2	TGTGCCAGCACGCCCGGGGCGGGGGGTGAGCAGTACTTC	CASTPGAGGEQYF
TRBV10-3	NA	TRBJ1-5	TRBD1	TGTGCCATCAGTGGGGGGACAGGCAATCAGCCCCAGCATTTT	CAISGGTGNQPQHF
TRBV6-1	NA	TRBJ2-1	NA	TGTGCCAGCAGTGAGGCTTACAGGGACGATGAGCAGTTCTTC	CASSEAYRDDEQFF
TRBV29-1	NA	TRBJ2-1	TRBD1	TGCAGCGTTGACCACAGGGGGGACTCCAATGAGCAGTTCTTC	CSVDHRGDSNEQFF
TRBV9	NA	TRBJ2-3	TRBD1	TGTGCCAGCAGCCCCCGCGGGACAGGGCCGTTAGGTACGCAGTATTTT	CASSPRGTGPLGTQYF
TRBV7-2	NA	TRBJ2-7	TRBD1	TGTGCCAGCAGCCGATACGACAGGGGCTACGAGCAGTACTTC	CASSRYDRGYEQYF
TRBV28	NA	TRBJ2-5	NA	TGTGCCAGCAGTTTAAACACCAGGGTGGGGGAGACCCAGTACTTC	CASSLNTRVGETQYF
TRBV6-5	NA	TRBJ2-1	NA	TGTGCCAGCAGTTATTTAAGCGACAGCTACAATGAGCAGTTCTTC	CASSYLSDSYNEQFF
TRBV6-6	few	TRBJ2-5	TRBD2	TGTGCCAGCGCCTCAGGACTAGCGGGGGTTCAAGAGACCCAGTACTTC	CASASGLAGVQETQYF
TRBV20-1	once	TRBJ1-5	TRBD1	TGCAGTGCTAGTGAAGCGACAGGGACCAATCAGCCCCAGCATTTT	CSASEATGTNQPQHF
TRBV10-3	few	TRBJ2-3	NA	TGTGCCATCAGTGAGACGGGGGGCTACACAGATACGCAGTATTTT	CAISETGGYTDTQYF
TRBV29-1	NA	TRBJ2-3	TRBD1	TGCAGCGGCCGCAGGGGGCCCTTTAGCACAGATACGCAGTATTTT	CSGRRGPFSTDTQYF
TRBV6-5	NA	TRBJ1-4	TRBD1	TGTGCCAGCAGACTTATTCAGGGGGCGGATGAAAAACTGTTTTTT	CASRLIQGADEKLFF
TRBV6-6	NA	TRBJ1-4	NA	TGTGCCAGCAGACAGTTAGCTACAGGAGTAGAGGAAAAACTGTTTTTT	CASRQLATGVEEKLFF
TRBV7-9	NA	TRBJ2-1	NA	TGTGCCAGCAGCTTAGGTACCCCGAACGAACCTTACAATGAGCAGTTCTTC	CASSLGTPNEPYNEQFF